Listed below are T cell receptor beta chains from one sample, sequenced in a study of OX40 agonist ivuxolimab in advanced cancers. Here immunoSEQ multiplex PCR was the method, and the copy in TCRdb shows in-frame clones only, minus some. This table has 25,000 or so clones, 80% to 90% appearing once. This specimen consisted of CD4+ or CD8+ T cells sorted from blood, obtained in a trial of the OX40 agonist ivuxolimab. Every receptor here comes from an adult with an advanced solid tumor such as melanoma, head and neck, liver or kidney cancer. The CDR3 runs from the conserved cysteine through the conserved F or W. The D gene is left open where the match is weak.

v_call cdr3_length d_call cdr3_aa
TRBV7-3 17 TRBD1 CASSPGPSGQGVYGYTF
TRBV7-2 13 - CASSVTGPSEQFF
TRBV5-1 15 TRBD2 CASSLGRLAEYEQYF
TRBV19 14 TRBD1 CASSRGQGHTEAFF
TRBV30 15 - CAWSLSGLIYNEQFF
TRBV27 14 - CASSARTTVSELFF
TRBV5-1 15 TRBD1 CASSSQTGENEKLFF
TRBV7-3 19 TRBD2 CASSPSGTSGIYSYNEQFF
TRBV5-4 15 TRBD2 CASRPSGANTGELFF
TRBV5-1 14 TRBD1 CASSLQGVNTEAFF
TRBV7-9 18 TRBD2 CASSLPHRLAGAHNEQFF
TRBV4-3 18 - CASSQVARPNSGANVLTF
TRBV4-1 18 TRBD2 CASSQVDMGLAGGNEQFF
TRBV10-3 18 - CAIRGSGTPTWGTGELFF
TRBV27 13 - CASSSERVGGYTF
TRBV19 13 - CASSPGGNQPQHF
TRBV7-2 15 - CASSLAPGRNTEAFF
TRBV27 16 - CASSLSGPWGNQPQHF
TRBV10-3 16 TRBD1 CAISDSDRGESYEQYF
TRBV10-1 13 - CASSAGSGGPQHF
TRBV5-5 14 - CATATDLSYNEQFF
TRBV27 15 TRBD1 CASSLGDRGQTEAFF
TRBV2 12 - CASSIAMDTQYF
TRBV7-9 16 - CASSFFSGTASYEQYF
TRBV5-1 15 - CASTREVGSNYGYTF
TRBV27 15 TRBD2 CASSSPLRGTDTQYF
TRBV11-2 14 TRBD2 CASSSFGGRETQYF
TRBV7-2 17 - CASSLAMAGAHPYEQYF
TRBV5-6 13 - CASSLRPNTEAFF
TRBV7-2 15 - CASSLAQGRVYEQYF
TRBV2 18 TRBD2 CASSDLAGGLVDTGELFF
TRBV28 15 - CASSSGTFAGNTIYF
TRBV7-7 15 TRBD2 CASSVGRELYDTQYF
TRBV6-5 16 TRBD1 CASSYSIGTGNTEAFF
TRBV7-9 16 - CASSLGRSRSGEKLFF
TRBV12-5 14 TRBD1 CASGVGQPRGGYTF
TRBV19 16 - CASSRPLAGSVTEAFF
TRBV27 13 - CASSPLGTDTQYF
TRBV7-9 14 - CASSLADARYGYTF
TRBV18 17 TRBD2 CASSPGLAGGPLETQYF